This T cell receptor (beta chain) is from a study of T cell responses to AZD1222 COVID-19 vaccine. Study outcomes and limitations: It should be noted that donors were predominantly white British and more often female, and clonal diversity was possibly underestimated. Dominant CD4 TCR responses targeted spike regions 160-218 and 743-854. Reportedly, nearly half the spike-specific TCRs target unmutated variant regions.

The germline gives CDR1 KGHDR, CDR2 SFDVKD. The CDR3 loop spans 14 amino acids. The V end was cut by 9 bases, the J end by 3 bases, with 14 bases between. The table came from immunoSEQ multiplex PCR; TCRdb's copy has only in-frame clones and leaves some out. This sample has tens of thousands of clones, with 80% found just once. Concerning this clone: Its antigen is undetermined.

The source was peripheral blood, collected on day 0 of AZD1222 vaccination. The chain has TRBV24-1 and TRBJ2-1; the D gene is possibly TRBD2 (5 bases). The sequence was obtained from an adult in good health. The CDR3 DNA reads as TGTGCCACCGGCCGAAGACTACTCTACAATGAGCAGTTCTTC. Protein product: CATGRRLLYNEQFF.